This T cell receptor beta chain was observed in a study of prognosis after radiotherapy for stage I lung cancer. Turning to the study itself: More than twelve of the patients presented with newly diagnosed primary stage I lung tumors; four to six had oligometastatic NSCLC following surgical resection of the primary tumor. All non-small cell lung cancer patients were considered medically inoperable. SBRT radiotherapy used 3 to 5 fractions and a biologically effective dose of at least 100 Gy.

The genomic DNA TCR beta CDR3 region underwent two rounds of multiplex PCR. Primers were specific to each TRBV and TRBJ gene in first-round PCR. TCRdb re-derived calls from the multiplex PCR reads in MiXCR, one entry per CDR3 protein. In the table there are tens of thousands of distinct CDR3 sequences, about 43% of which are singletons. General study results and limits: Medians of about 9,700 versus 6,500 showed unique TCR clone counts falling after stereotactic body radiation therapy.

CDR1 and CDR2 from the germline V gene are SGHNT and YYREEE (reference sequence). V lost 3 bases to trimming and J lost 4 bases; unmatched junction nucleotides: 6. The CDR3 is made up of 14 amino acids. Only a few counts were recorded for this clonotype. Its matching antigen is unknown. This clonotype originated in a donor aged 50 or older with non-small cell lung cancer. The rearrangement links TRBV5-4 to TRBJ2-5; 7 bases line up with TRBD1. Source: PBMCs, taken before or after stereotactic body radiation therapy (not recorded which). CDR3 coding DNA: TGTGCCAGCAGCTCCTGGGACAGACCAGAGACCCAGTACTTC. Its protein is CASSSWDRPETQYF.